These 31 T cell receptor beta chains were sequenced from one sample in a study of CD8 T cells in Susac syndrome. RNA amounts of roughly 0.45 to 1 ug underwent reverse transcription with random hexamers. Each CDR3 protein is one row after TCRdb ran MiXCR on the immunoSEQ multiplex PCR reads. Among some 300,000 distinct CDR3 sequences listed, 89% were seen once. The sequenced sample was CD8+ T cells from PBMCs. Receptors originate from a human donor with multiple sclerosis.

V gene TRBV12-3 or TRBV12-4 combines with J gene TRBJ2-7; D ambiguous. This CDR3 contains 13 residues. Trimming left V 3 bases short and J 3 bases short, with 9 bases between. The CDR3 region has the DNA TGTGCCAGCAGTTTCGACACCTACTACGAGCAGTACTTC. This translates into CASSFDTYYEQYF.

The rearrangement uses TRBV27 and TRBJ1-5; D not resolved. V lost 7 bases to trimming and J lost 7 bases, with 11 bases between them. This CDR3 has 12 residues. Germline values: CDR1 MNHEY, CDR2 SMNVEV (reference sequence). CDR3 protein: CASMVGAQPQHF. CDR3 nucleotide sequence: TGTGCCAGCATGGTGGGCGCCCAGCCCCAGCATTTT.

This clonotype occurred once. This chain links TRBV9 with TRBJ2-1, with 7 bases identical to TRBD2. This CDR3 contains 16 residues. CDR1 is SGDLS and CDR2 is YYNGEE in the germline V gene. V lost 2 bases, J lost 2 bases, and 7 bases stayed unmatched. In DNA form, the CDR3 reads TGTGCCAGCAGCGTTCAAGCTAGCGGTACCTACAATGAGCAGTTCTTC. This translates into CASSVQASGTYNEQFF.

J is TRBJ2-1 and V is TRBV7-8, with 13 nucleotides matching TRBD2. The CDR3 runs 18 residues. V shed 0 bases and J 1 base; nucleotides not matched to a gene: 3. In germline, CDR1 is SGHVS, CDR2 FQNEAQ. This chain's CDR3 is CASSLAGLAGMSYNEQFF. CDR3 sequence (DNA): TGTGCCAGCAGCTTAGCGGGACTAGCGGGAATGTCCTACAATGAGCAGTTCTTC.

V usage is TRBV20-1 and J usage is TRBJ2-1; 8 nucleotides align to TRBD1. After removal of 6 bases from V and 0 bases from J, the junction contained 7 bases not matched to a gene. This CDR3 has 15 residues. The germline gives CDR1 DFQATT, CDR2 SNEGSKA (reference sequence). CDR3 residues: CSAQQGVASYNEQFF. For the CDR3, the DNA is TGCAGTGCCCAACAGGGGGTAGCCTCCTACAATGAGCAGTTCTTC.

J is TRBJ2-1 and V is TRBV6-2 or TRBV6-3; D is perhaps TRBD1 or TRBD2 (5 bases each). There are 14 residues in the CDR3. The germline V gene has CDR1 MNHEY and CDR2 SVGEGT. Between the trimmed V and J ends, which lost 8 bases and 0 bases, there was a span of 11 bases. CDR3 nucleotides: TGTGCCAGCGGGGGTTGGGGCTCCTACAATGAGCAGTTCTTC. Amino acid sequence: CASGGWGSYNEQFF.

The sample holds one count of this clonotype. The chain recombines TRBV25-1 with TRBJ1-1, with no clear D. Germline V lookup: CDR1 MGHDK, CDR2 SYGVNS. The length of the CDR3 is 15 residues. V was clipped by 2 bases and J by 1 base, with 11 bases between them. This CDR3 is CASSETSARNTEAFF. The CDR3, as DNA: TGTGCCAGCAGTGAAACCTCGGCAAGGAACACTGAAGCTTTCTTT.

This clonotype came up a few times. The chain has TRBV29-1 and TRBJ1-1; D call uncertain. Deletions cut 4 bases from V and 1 base from J, with 4 bases between. The CDR3 is 11 residues long. Germline V CDR1 and CDR2: SQVTM, ANQGSEA. CDR3 loop: CSVVRNTEAFF. The CDR3 DNA reads TGCAGCGTTGTGCGGAACACTGAAGCTTTCTTT.

V usage is TRBV29-1 and J usage is TRBJ2-1, with a possible D match to TRBD2 (6 bases). Trimming took off 0 bases at V and 4 bases at J, with 16 bases between the two ends. Germline CDR1 is SQVTM and CDR2 is ANQGSEA. This CDR3 comprises 16 residues. The CDR3 loop reads CSVEDGAGLRYNEQFF. The DNA of the CDR3 is TGCAGCGTTGAAGATGGGGCGGGGTTGCGGTACAATGAGCAGTTCTTC.

Worth noting for this clonotype: At one end the junction does not follow the germline gene, possibly because of a read error. V gene TRBV7-9 combines with J gene TRBJ2-2; 15 positions match TRBD2. Looked up from germline, CDR1 is SEHNR and CDR2 is FQNEAQ (reference sequence). The CDR3 has 13 residues. For the CDR3, the DNA is TGTGCCAGCACCTCGGGACTAGCGGGGGGCTTCCTCTTT. The encoded protein is CASTSGLAGGFLF.

The V call is TRBV5-5, the J call TRBJ1-1; D possibly corresponds to TRBD1 (6 bases). Germline lookup yields CDR1 SGHKS and CDR2 YYEKEE (reference sequence). V lost 0 bases, J lost 0 bases, and 9 bases lay in between. The CDR3 is 15 residues long. The CDR3 is CASSLDRAMNTEAFF. The CDR3, as DNA: TGTGCCAGCAGCTTGGACAGGGCAATGAACACTGAAGCTTTCTTT.

The chain recombines TRBV7-8 with TRBJ2-1, with 9 bases matching TRBD2. Germline CDR1 and CDR2: SGHVS and FQNEAQ. V was clipped by 5 bases and J by 4 bases; unmatched bases: 9. CDR3 size: 16 residues. CDR3 residues: CASSLPTSGRYNEQFF. The DNA of the CDR3 is TGTGCCAGCAGCCTCCCGACTAGCGGACGTTACAATGAGCAGTTCTTC.

This clonotype was counted only a few times. The chain couples TRBV7-9 to TRBJ2-1; the D gene could be TRBD1 or TRBD2 (5 bases each). Germline V CDR1 and CDR2: SEHNR, FQNEAQ (reference sequence). Between the trimmed V and J ends, which lost 4 bases and 7 bases, there was a span of 5 bases. CDR3 length equals 11 residues. In DNA, the CDR3 is TGTGCCAGCAGCTGGGGGAATGAGCAGTTCTTC. Translating gives CASSWGNEQFF.

Here the CDR3 reads CSASPRATSGTQETQYF. The DNA for the CDR3 is TGCAGTGCTAGTCCCAGAGCGACTAGCGGGACGCAAGAGACCCAGTACTTC. This chain connects TRBV20-1 to TRBJ2-5; 11 bases agree with TRBD2. CDR1 and CDR2 (germline): DFQATT, SNEGSKA (reference sequence). Trimming took 3 bases from V and 2 from J; bases not matched to a gene: 11. This CDR3 spans 17 amino acids.

V gene TRBV12-3 or TRBV12-4 combines with J gene TRBJ2-1, with 12 bases identical to TRBD2. After removal of 5 bases from V and 9 bases from J, the junction contained 11 bases not matched to a gene. The CDR3 is made up of 16 amino acids. The CDR3 here is CASSPRASGGALEQFF. CDR3 in DNA: TGTGCCAGCAGTCCCCGGGCTAGCGGGGGGGCCCTTGAGCAGTTCTTC.

Comment on this clonotype: The junction differs from germline at one of its ends, possibly a read error. The J gene is TRBJ2-7, the V gene TRBV7-7, with 8 bases that match TRBD1. This CDR3 comprises 13 residues. CDR1 SSHAT and CDR2 FNYEAQ come from the germline V gene (reference sequence). The CDR3, as DNA: TGTGCTAGCAGCCTCGGACAGGGAACCGAGCAGTACTTC. Encoded protein: CASSLGQGTEQYF. Variable domain in full (rest from reference TRBV7-7 and TRBJ2-7): GAGVSQSPRYKVTKRGQDVTLRCDPISSHATLYWYQQALGQGPEFLTYFNYEAQPDKSGLPSDRFSAERPEGSISTLTIQRTEQRDSAMYRCASSLGQGTEQYFGPGTRLTVT.

The rearrangement links TRBV7-9 to TRBJ2-1, with 8 positions matching TRBD1. The germline gives CDR1 SEHNR, CDR2 FQNEAQ (reference sequence). The ends lost 5 bases at V and 7 bases at J; junction bases unmatched: 10. This CDR3 is built from 15 residues. CDR3 loop: CASSPPSRGRNEQFF. The CDR3, as DNA: TGTGCCAGCAGCCCCCCGTCCAGGGGGCGGAATGAGCAGTTCTTC.

The CDR3 reads CASSQGGPRRYNEQFF. The CDR3 DNA sequence: TGCGCCAGCAGCCAAGGTGGTCCTAGACGGTACAATGAGCAGTTCTTC. The rearrangement links TRBV4-3 to TRBJ2-1, with D unresolved. The CDR3 has 16 residues. V was shortened by 1 base and J by 4 bases, with 14 bases between the two germline ends. Germline CDR1 reads LGHNA; CDR2 reads YSLEER.

The chain has TRBV7-6 and TRBJ1-3; no definite D call. This CDR3 contains 14 residues. Germline loops: CDR1 SGHVS, CDR2 FNYEAQ. The V end was cut by 0 bases, the J end by 5 bases, with 8 bases between. CDR3 sequence reads: CASSLAGGRNTIYF. Here the CDR3 DNA reads TGTGCCAGCAGCTTAGCAGGCGGGAGAAACACCATATATTTT.

This clonotype showed up just once. The chain employs TRBV25-1 and TRBJ1-2; D is unclear. The CDR3 contains 11 residues. Trimming took off 4 bases at V and 8 bases at J, with 8 bases between the two ends. Germline V gene sequence: CDR1 MGHDK, CDR2 SYGVNS. Here the CDR3 reads CASSVGQGYTF. Here the CDR3 DNA reads TGTGCCAGCAGTGTGGGCCAGGGCTACACCTTC.

The chain uses TRBV28 and TRBJ2-7; maybe TRBD2 (7 bases). This CDR3 is 15 amino acids long. CDR1 is MDHEN, CDR2 SYDVKM, per germline. Deletions cut 6 bases from V and 3 bases from J, with 18 bases between. The CDR3 sequence is CASRDLADSYYEQYF. The CDR3 DNA is TGTGCCAGCAGGGATCTAGCGGACAGTTACTACGAGCAGTACTTC. Full variable domain (remainder filled in from reference TRBV28 and TRBJ2-7): DVKVTQSSRYLVKRTGEKVFLECVQDMDHENMFWYRQDPGLGLRLIYFSYDVKMKEKGDIPEGYSVSREKKERFSLILESASTNQTSMYLCASRDLADSYYEQYFGPGTRLTVT.

CDR3 coding DNA: TGTGCCATCAGTGAGTCAGGGGGCGAGGGCTACACCTTC. It specifies CAISESGGEGYTF. The chain couples TRBV10-3 to TRBJ1-2; TRBD1 matches 7 bases. The germline CDR1 and CDR2 sequences are ENHRY and SYGVKD. V lost 0 bases and J lost 8; bases outside the gene matches: 3. The CDR3 contains 13 residues.

The chain combines TRBV7-9 with TRBJ2-5; no reliable D call. The V gene's germline CDR1 is SEHNR and CDR2 FQNEAQ (reference sequence). Deletions cut 1 base from V and 5 bases from J, with 14 bases between. The CDR3 is 15 amino acids. The CDR3 reads CASSLDTTKAETQYF. CDR3 DNA: TGTGCCAGCAGCTTAGATACCACCAAGGCGGAGACCCAGTACTTC.

Details on this clonotype: The conserved phenylalanine or tryptophan is not found at the CDR3 terminus, so this likely reflects a read error. The DNA is left out, because the CDR3 cannot be placed on it with certainty; the CDR3 is given as TCRdb lists it. The chain is built from TRBV20-1 and TRBJ2-7; TRBD1 is taken as the D call from the table, unchecked against the DNA. Germline CDR1 is DFQATT and CDR2 is SNEGSKA (reference sequence). The CDR3 numbers 18 amino acids, ends counted. The CDR3 loop is CSARGGDMDGVRVSLGVI.

The V and J genes are TRBV12-3 or TRBV12-4 and TRBJ2-3, with TRBD2 as a possible D gene (6 bases). V gave up 5 bases and J gave up 0 bases, with 9 bases separating them. The CDR3 consists of 14 residues. CDR3 amino acids: CASSLGLSTDTQYF. CDR3 in DNA: TGTGCCAGCAGTCTCGGACTAAGCACAGATACGCAGTATTTT.

The gene calls are TRBV19 and TRBJ2-4; D is possibly TRBD1 (6 bases). This CDR3 is 15 amino acids long. Germline loops: CDR1 LNHDA, CDR2 SQIVND (reference sequence). Trimming cost V 6 bases and J 7 bases, with 19 bases left between them. In DNA form, the CDR3 reads TGTGCCAGTAGGCGGACAGCCCCGATGGGTAACATTCAGTACTTC. This encodes CASRRTAPMGNIQYF.

The chain has TRBV24-1 and TRBJ1-1; tentatively, D is TRBD1 (5 bases). The germline gives CDR1 KGHDR, CDR2 SFDVKD. This CDR3 comprises 13 residues. Trimming removed 4 bases from V and 6 bases from J, with 11 bases in between. CDR3 protein: CATSERGGPEAFF. The CDR3 nucleotides are TGTGCCACCAGTGAGCGGGGGGGACCTGAAGCTTTCTTT.

The chain uses TRBV20-1 and TRBJ2-2; TRBD2 aligns across 7 bases. In germline, CDR1 is DFQATT, CDR2 SNEGSKA (reference sequence). V trimming: 6 bases; J trimming: 3 bases; junction bases outside the gene matches: 10. CDR3 length equals 15 residues. The CDR3: CSANPGTTYTGELFF. In DNA form, the CDR3 reads TGCAGTGCCAATCCCGGGACTACCTACACCGGGGAGCTGTTTTTT.

The chain carries TRBV7-9 and TRBJ2-5; weak D call: TRBD1 (6 bases). Trimming shortened V by 3 bases and J by 12 bases, and 11 bases separated the two germline ends. CDR1 is SEHNR, CDR2 FQNEAQ, per germline (reference sequence). The CDR3 length is 11 residues. CDR3 region: CASSFGQNKYF. The CDR3, as DNA: TGTGCCAGCAGCTTTGGACAGAACAAGTACTTC.

The rearrangement links TRBV6-5 to TRBJ2-2; TRBD2 is a possible D gene (5 bases). The CDR3 loop spans 15 amino acids. Trimming cost V 5 bases and J 6 bases, with 16 bases left between them. The germline CDR1 and CDR2 sequences are MNHEY and SVGAGI. The CDR3 here is CASSPSGPVPGELFF. CDR3 nucleotide sequence: TGTGCCAGCAGTCCAAGCGGCCCCGTCCCCGGGGAGCTGTTTTTT.

The V gene is TRBV7-9, the J gene TRBJ2-7, with 8 bases matching TRBD1. The germline V gene encodes CDR1 SEHNR and CDR2 FQNEAQ (reference sequence). Unmatched junction bases numbered 12, after V lost 5 bases and J lost 3 bases. The CDR3 runs 16 residues. CDR3: CASSPRSGTGHYEQYF. In nucleotides, the CDR3 is TGTGCCAGCAGCCCTCGATCGGGGACAGGTCACTACGAGCAGTACTTC.